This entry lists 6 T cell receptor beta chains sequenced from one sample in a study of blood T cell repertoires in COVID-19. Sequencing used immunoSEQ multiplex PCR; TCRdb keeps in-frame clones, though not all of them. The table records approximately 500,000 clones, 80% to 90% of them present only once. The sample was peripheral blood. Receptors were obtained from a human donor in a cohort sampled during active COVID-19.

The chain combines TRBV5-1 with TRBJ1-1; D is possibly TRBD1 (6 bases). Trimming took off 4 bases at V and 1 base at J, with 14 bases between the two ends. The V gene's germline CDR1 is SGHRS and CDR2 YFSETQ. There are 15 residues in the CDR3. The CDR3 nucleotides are TGCGCCAGCAGCCTCAGGGGAATGGGGAACACTGAAGCTTTCTTT. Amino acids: CASSLRGMGNTEAFF.

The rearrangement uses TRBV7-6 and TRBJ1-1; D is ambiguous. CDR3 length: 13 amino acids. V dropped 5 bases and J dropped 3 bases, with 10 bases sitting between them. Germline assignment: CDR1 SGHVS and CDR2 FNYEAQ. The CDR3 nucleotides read TGTGCCAGCAGCAAAGGGCGGGACACTGAAGCTTTCTTT. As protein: CASSKGRDTEAFF.

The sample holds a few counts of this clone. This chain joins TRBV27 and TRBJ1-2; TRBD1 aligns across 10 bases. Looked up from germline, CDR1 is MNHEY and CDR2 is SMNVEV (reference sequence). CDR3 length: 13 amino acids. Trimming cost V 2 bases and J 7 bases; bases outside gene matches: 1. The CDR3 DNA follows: TGTGCCAGCAGTTTAGGGGACAGGGGTGGCTACACCTTC. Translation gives CASSLGDRGGYTF.

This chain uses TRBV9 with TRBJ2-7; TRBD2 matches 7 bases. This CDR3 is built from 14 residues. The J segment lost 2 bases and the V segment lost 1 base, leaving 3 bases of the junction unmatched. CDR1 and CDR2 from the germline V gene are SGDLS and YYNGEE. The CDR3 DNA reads TGTGCCAGCAGCGTAACTAGCGACACCTACGAGCAGTACTTC. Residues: CASSVTSDTYEQYF.

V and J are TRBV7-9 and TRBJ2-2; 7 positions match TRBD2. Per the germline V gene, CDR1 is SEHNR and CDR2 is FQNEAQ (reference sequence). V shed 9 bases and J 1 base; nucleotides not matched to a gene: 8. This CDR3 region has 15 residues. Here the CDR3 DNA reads TGTGCCAGTCCCCCAGCGGGACTGAACACCGGGGAGCTGTTTTTT. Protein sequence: CASPPAGLNTGELFF.

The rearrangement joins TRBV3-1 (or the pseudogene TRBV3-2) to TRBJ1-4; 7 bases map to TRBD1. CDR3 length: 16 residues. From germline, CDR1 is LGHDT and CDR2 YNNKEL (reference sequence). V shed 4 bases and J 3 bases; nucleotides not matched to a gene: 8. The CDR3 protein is CASSPNWDSANEKLFF. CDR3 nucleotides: TGTGCCAGCAGCCCGAACTGGGACAGCGCTAATGAAAAACTGTTTTTT.